Listed below are T cell receptor beta chains from one sample, sequenced in a study of shared clonotypes between healthy human individuals. The assay was immunoSEQ multiplex PCR, and TCRdb's table has in-frame clones only and misses some. The table shows approximately 640,000 clones, with roughly 87% occurring only once. What was sequenced was memory CD8+ T cells from PBMCs. These receptors came from a man aged 18 to 35 in good health. Some clones in this sample may be carry-over from other donors' samples. The CDR3 runs from the conserved cysteine through the conserved F or W. Each record gives: CDR3 length, D gene, V gene, clone size, J gene, CDR3 protein, CDR3 DNA. A D gene is named only where the DNA matches it firmly. Clone size, where shown, is once, few, many, or a class for clones that have expanded.

>14|.|TRBV7-9|.|TRBJ2-7
CASSFSLAGYEQYF
TGTGCCAGCAGCTTTAGTCTAGCAGGATACGAGCAGTACTTC
>17|.|TRBV7-9|.|TRBJ2-1
CASSLIVGSGTYNEQFF
TGTGCCAGCAGCTTAATAGTTGGGAGCGGAACCTACAATGAGCAGTTCTTC
>15|TRBD2|TRBV7-3|.|TRBJ2-1
CASIRRLAPYNEQFF
TGTGCCAGCATCCGACGACTAGCGCCCTACAATGAGCAGTTCTTC
>14|TRBD2|TRBV19|.|TRBJ2-4
CASSIRLAPNIQYF
TGTGCCAGTAGTATCCGACTAGCGCCCAACATTCAGTACTTC
>11|.|TRBV27|.|TRBJ1-2
CASIGVYGYTF
TGTGCCAGCATCGGGGTCTATGGCTACACCTTC
>14|TRBD2|TRBV9|.|TRBJ2-7
CASSVAGGTGEQYF
TGTGCCAGCAGCGTAGCCGGGGGGACGGGCGAGCAGTACTTC
>15|.|TRBV11-2|.|TRBJ2-5
CASSPGAMYQETQYF
TGTGCCAGCAGTCCCGGGGCGATGTACCAAGAGACCCAGTACTTC
>15|.|TRBV9|.|TRBJ1-1
CASRAEGRANTEAFF
TGTGCCAGCAGGGCCGAGGGCAGGGCGAACACTGAAGCTTTCTTT
>15|.|TRBV27|.|TRBJ1-1
CASSLSRVMNTEAFF
TGTGCCAGCAGTTTATCGCGGGTTATGAACACTGAAGCTTTCTTT
>15|.|TRBV6-5|.|TRBJ2-7
CASSQTSFKGGEQYF
TGTGCCAGCAGTCAAACCTCTTTTAAGGGGGGCGAGCAGTACTTC
>16|.|TRBV6-4|.|TRBJ2-2
CASSEKPTGFAGELFF
TGTGCCAGCAGTGAAAAGCCCACAGGGTTCGCCGGGGAGCTGTTTTTT
>15|TRBD1|TRBV7-9|.|TRBJ1-2
CASSSTGGLTDGYTF
TGTGCCAGCAGCTCAACAGGGGGGCTCACAGATGGCTACACCTTC
>19|TRBD2|TRBV11-2|once|TRBJ2-2
CASSRYGLAGGPNTGELFF
TGTGCCAGCAGCCGCTACGGACTAGCGGGAGGTCCGAACACCGGGGAGCTGTTTTTT
>12|TRBD2|TRBV27|.|TRBJ2-7
CASGRAYCEQYF
TGTGCCAGCGGGAGGGCCTACTGCGAGCAGTACTTC
>17|TRBD1|TRBV7-9|.|TRBJ2-2
CASSPKTGGMNTGELFF
TGTGCCAGCAGCCCCAAGACAGGGGGCATGAACACCGGGGAGCTGTTTTTT
>15|TRBD2|TRBV4-1|.|TRBJ2-1
CASSPMGGSYNEQFF
TGCGCCAGCAGCCCCATGGGGGGGTCCTACAATGAGCAGTTCTTC
>16|.|TRBV6-5|.|TRBJ2-3
CASSLYRSGSGDTQYF
TGTGCCAGCAGTTTATATCGATCAGGGTCAGGAGATACGCAGTATTTT
>15|.|TRBV4-1|.|TRBJ2-5
CASSRAPGLQETQYF
TGCGCCAGCAGCCGAGCTCCGGGACTCCAAGAGACCCAGTACTTC
>13|.|TRBV5-1|.|TRBJ2-7
CASRFRNSYEQYF
TGCGCCAGCAGATTCAGAAATTCCTACGAGCAGTACTTC
>14|.|TRBV27|.|TRBJ2-7
CASSLRRDSYEQYF
TGTGCCAGCAGTTTAAGGCGGGACTCCTACGAGCAGTACTTC
>12|.|TRBV9|.|TRBJ2-3
CASSGITDTQYF
TGTGCCAGCAGCGGGATCACAGATACGCAGTATTTT
>17|.|TRBV11-2|.|TRBJ1-5
CASSLAPPAVWYQPQHF
TGTGCCAGCAGCCTTGCGCCCCCTGCCGTTTGGTATCAGCCCCAGCATTTT
>18|.|TRBV4-1|.|TRBJ2-2
CASSQEEWSFLSTGELFF
TGCGCCAGCAGCCAAGAGGAGTGGAGCTTTCTTTCCACCGGGGAGCTGTTTTTT
>17|TRBD1|TRBV9|.|TRBJ2-2
CASSKGPGQGNTGELFF
TGTGCCAGCAGCAAGGGTCCGGGACAGGGGAACACCGGGGAGCTGTTTTTT
>14|TRBD1|TRBV29-1|.|TRBJ2-1
CSVVGQVMGNEQFF
TGCAGCGTTGTAGGACAGGTGATGGGCAATGAGCAGTTCTTC
>13|.|TRBV19|.|TRBJ1-3
CASDPGGRNTIYF
TGTGCCAGTGACCCAGGAGGAAGGAACACCATATATTTT
>16|TRBD1|TRBV7-9|once|TRBJ1-5
CASNPLTGGADQPQHF
TGTGCCAGCAACCCCCTTACAGGGGGCGCCGATCAGCCCCAGCATTTT
>16|.|TRBV11-2|once|TRBJ1-1
CASSTYLGRGNTEAFF
TGTGCCAGCAGCACTTATCTCGGGCGGGGGAACACTGAAGCTTTCTTT
>11|.|TRBV27|.|TRBJ2-7
CATLRGREQYF
TGTGCCACCCTGAGGGGTCGCGAGCAGTACTTC
>15|TRBD2|TRBV9|.|TRBJ2-7
CASSPWGSGSYEQYF
TGTGCCAGCAGCCCCTGGGGGAGCGGGAGTTACGAGCAGTACTTC
>14|.|TRBV4-2|.|TRBJ1-1
CASSQSLGWTEAFF
TGTGCCAGCAGCCAAAGCTTAGGCTGGACTGAAGCTTTCTTT
>20|TRBD1|TRBV6-1|.|TRBJ1-5
CASSDRFGQGQLDGNQPQHF
TGTGCCAGCAGTGATAGATTCGGACAGGGGCAGTTGGATGGCAATCAGCCCCAGCATTTT
>13|TRBD2|TRBV19|.|TRBJ2-1
CASSIGSGGEQFF
TGTGCCAGTAGTATAGGCAGCGGGGGTGAGCAGTTCTTC
>17|TRBD1|TRBV4-1|.|TRBJ1-5
CASSQEGDRVGNQPQHF
TGCGCCAGCAGCCAAGAAGGGGACAGGGTTGGCAATCAGCCCCAGCATTTT
>15|.|TRBV6-5|.|TRBJ2-7
CASRYTGSSSYEQYF
TGTGCCAGCAGGTATACAGGGTCGAGCTCCTACGAGCAGTACTTC
>14|.|TRBV4-1|.|TRBJ1-1
CASSLPGEVTEAFF
TGCGCCAGCAGCCTCCCAGGGGAAGTGACTGAAGCTTTCTTT
>14|.|TRBV4-3|.|TRBJ2-1
CASSLGSGYNEQFF
TGCGCCAGCAGCCTCGGTAGTGGGTACAATGAGCAGTTCTTC
>16|TRBD1|TRBV5-8|.|TRBJ1-5
CASSPEPGQVNQPQHF
TGTGCCAGCAGCCCGGAACCGGGACAGGTCAATCAGCCCCAGCATTTT
>15|.|TRBV4-1|.|TRBJ1-2
CASSQGTQRDYGYTF
TGCGCCAGCAGCCAAGGTACCCAGCGAGACTATGGCTACACCTTC
>16|.|TRBV7-2|.|TRBJ1-5
CASSLGAGVLNQPQHF
TGTGCCAGCAGCTTAGGCGCAGGGGTCCTCAATCAGCCCCAGCATTTT
>16|TRBD2|TRBV28|.|TRBJ2-1
CASSTVLAGIYNEQFF
TGTGCCAGCAGTACCGTACTAGCGGGGATCTACAATGAGCAGTTCTTC
>15|TRBD1|TRBV7-6|.|TRBJ2-5
CASSPKYRGGETQYF
TGTGCCAGCAGCCCCAAATACAGGGGTGGAGAGACCCAGTACTTC
>13|TRBD1|TRBV28|.|TRBJ2-7
CASSRTGRYEQYF
TGTGCCAGCAGCCGGACAGGGCGGTACGAGCAGTACTTC
>11|.|TRBV29-1|.|TRBJ2-3
CSVEFRDTQYF
TGCAGCGTTGAATTCAGAGATACGCAGTATTTT
>14|TRBD1|TRBV7-9|.|TRBJ1-4
CAVNVRDRGEKLFF
TGTGCCGTCAACGTCCGGGACAGGGGTGAAAAACTGTTTTTT
>18|TRBD1|TRBV14|once|TRBJ1-4
CASSQGDRGGQTNEKLFF
TGTGCCAGCAGCCAAGGGGACAGGGGAGGTCAGACTAATGAAAAACTGTTTTTT
>15|.|TRBV6-5|.|TRBJ1-1
CASSPTLGGGTEAFF
TGTGCCAGCAGTCCCACACTCGGCGGGGGCACTGAAGCTTTCTTT
>13|.|TRBV14|.|TRBJ2-3
CASSYGLRDTQYF
TGTGCCAGCAGCTACGGACTTCGGGATACGCAGTATTTT
>16|TRBD1|TRBV11-3|.|TRBJ2-1
CASSLEGGQGYHEQFF
TGTGCCAGCAGCTTAGAGGGCGGACAGGGTTACCATGAGCAGTTCTTC
>16|.|TRBV4-1|.|TRBJ2-1
CASSQDRRGPYNEQFF
TGCGCCAGCAGCCAAGATAGGCGGGGCCCCTACAATGAGCAGTTCTTC
>12|TRBD1|TRBV28|.|TRBJ1-2
CASANDRGGYTF
TGTGCCAGCGCTAATGACAGGGGAGGCTACACCTTC
>17|.|TRBV7-8|.|TRBJ1-5
CASSQTGPYYSNQPQHF
TGTGCCAGCAGCCAAACGGGGCCCTACTATAGCAATCAGCCCCAGCATTTT
>13|.|TRBV7-9|few|TRBJ2-2
CASRGSNTGELFF
TGTGCCAGCAGAGGATCGAACACCGGGGAGCTGTTTTTT
>15|TRBD2|TRBV5-1|.|TRBJ2-3
CASSEPGLITDTQYF
TGCGCCAGCAGCGAGCCGGGACTAATCACAGATACGCAGTATTTT
>16|.|TRBV7-9|.|TRBJ1-2
CASSLTLVSTNYGYTF
TGTGCCAGCAGCTTAACTTTAGTATCAACTAACTATGGCTACACCTTC
>17|.|TRBV5-4|.|TRBJ2-1
CASSLGGSRYLYNEQFF
TGTGCCAGCAGCTTGGGGGGGTCCCGTTACTTATACAATGAGCAGTTCTTC
>17|TRBD2|TRBV29-1|once|TRBJ2-1
CSVEETSGMSSYNEQFF
TGCAGCGTTGAGGAGACTAGCGGGATGAGCTCCTACAATGAGCAGTTCTTC
>13|.|TRBV6-1|.|TRBJ2-7
CASSEDGSYEQYF
TGTGCCAGCAGTGAAGACGGAAGCTACGAGCAGTACTTC
>14|.|TRBV28|.|TRBJ2-1
CASSSLDRHNEQFF
TGTGCCAGCAGTTCGCTCGACAGACACAATGAGCAGTTCTTC